The rows below give T cell receptor beta chains drawn from one sample of a study of early T cells in non-severe SARS-CoV-2 infection. TCRdb ran MiXCR on the 5' RACE reads and lists one entry per CDR3 protein. This table has 45,000 to 65,000 distinct CDR3 sequences, about 9.1% appearing once. The sequenced sample consisted of whole blood. All receptors come from an adult who was a healthcare worker with PCR-confirmed SARS-CoV-2 infection or an uninfected control (not recorded which). CDR3s include the opening cysteine and the closing phenylalanine or tryptophan. Fields, in order: J gene, D gene, V gene, clone size, CDR3 length, CDR3 DNA, CDR3 protein. D genes are given only for firm matches. Clone size is not always given. Where it is, it says once, few, many or a class for expanded clones.

TRBJ2-3 NA TRBV7-2 few 14 TGTGCCAGCAGAATCGGGGGAAGCACAGATACGCAGTATTTT CASRIGGSTDTQYF
TRBJ1-5 TRBD1 TRBV27 few 14 TGTGCCAGCAGAGGGACAGGGGGCTTTCAGCCCCAGCATTTT CASRGTGGFQPQHF
TRBJ1-4 NA TRBV15 many 16 TGTGCCACCAGCAGAGTTCCATCATTGGGGTATGAAAAACTGTTTTTT CATSRVPSLGYEKLFF
TRBJ1-5 NA TRBV5-8 few 13 TGTGCCAGCAGCTCCTATAGCAATCAGCCCCAGCATTTT CASSSYSNQPQHF
TRBJ2-3 TRBD2 TRBV19 many 14 TGTGCCAGTAGTATCGGGACTACGGGAGATACGCAGTATTTT CASSIGTTGDTQYF
TRBJ2-3 NA TRBV11-2 many 15 TGTGCCAGCAGCACCCGGGGGAACCAGATGTTCCCGCAGTATTTT CASSTRGNQMFPQYF
TRBJ2-1 NA TRBV7-6 many 13 TGTGCCAGCAGCTTAGCGCGGACCTCTGAGCAGTTCTTC CASSLARTSEQFF
TRBJ2-3 TRBD2 TRBV12-3/TRBV12-4 many 15 TGTGCCAGCACCCGGACTAGCGGGGACACAGATACGCAGTATTTT CASTRTSGDTDTQYF
TRBJ2-7 NA TRBV7-8 many 15 TGTGCCAGCAGCTTAGTGACAGTGAGCTCCTACGAGCAGTACTTC CASSLVTVSSYEQYF
TRBJ2-1 NA TRBV9 few 15 TGTGCCAGCAGCGTAGAGGGAGTGGGCTACAATGAGCAGTTCTTC CASSVEGVGYNEQFF
TRBJ1-5 NA TRBV15 few 17 TGTGCCATCAGCAGAGCAGGAGACAGGTTTCTTCGTCAGCCCCAGCATTTT CAISRAGDRFLRQPQHF
TRBJ2-1 NA TRBV7-3 many 15 TGTGCCAGCAGCCCAGAATCCGAGGTCTACAATGAGCAGTTCTTC CASSPESEVYNEQFF
TRBJ1-5 NA TRBV20-1 many 16 TGCAGTGCTAGTTCCCCAAGTACAGGGTTCAATCAGCCCCAGCATTTT CSASSPSTGFNQPQHF
TRBJ1-1 NA TRBV11-2 many 13 TGTGCCAGCAGGGGTCCAGGGGACACTGAAGCTTTCTTT CASRGPGDTEAFF
TRBJ2-3 NA TRBV4-3 NA 16 TGCGCCAGCAGCCAAGATTTGGGGCCAGGTGCAGATACGCAGTATTTT CASSQDLGPGADTQYF
TRBJ1-1 NA TRBV5-1 many 13 TGCGCCAGCAGCATCCTGGGGGATACTTACGCTTTCTTT CASSILGDTYAFF